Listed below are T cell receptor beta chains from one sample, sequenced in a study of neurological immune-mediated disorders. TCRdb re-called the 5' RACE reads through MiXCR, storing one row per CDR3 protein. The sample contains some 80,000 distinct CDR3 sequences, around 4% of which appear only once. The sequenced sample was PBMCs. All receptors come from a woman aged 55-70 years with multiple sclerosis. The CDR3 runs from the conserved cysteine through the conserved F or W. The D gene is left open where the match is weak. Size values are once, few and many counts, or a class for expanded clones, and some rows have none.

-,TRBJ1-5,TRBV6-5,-,TGTGCCAGCACCAAGGGCCCCGGGGTCAATCAGTCCCAACATTTT,CASTKGPGVNQSQHF
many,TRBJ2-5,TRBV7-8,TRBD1,TGTGCCAGCAGCGCAGAAGGGGGCCTAGAGACCCAGTACTTC,CASSAEGGLETQYF
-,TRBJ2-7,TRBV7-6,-,TGTGCCAGCAGCTTATCTGGGGGATCGCCTGCCGAGCAGTACTTC,CASSLSGGSPAEQYF
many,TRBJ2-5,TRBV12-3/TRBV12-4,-,TGTGCCAGCAGTAACACAGGTTGGAGCGAGACCCAGTACTTC,CASSNTGWSETQYF
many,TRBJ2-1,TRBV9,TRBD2,TGTGCCAGCAGCGTATCGACTAGCGGGGGCAATGAGCAGTTCTTC,CASSVSTSGGNEQFF
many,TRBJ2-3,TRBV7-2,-,TGTGCCAGCAGCGTAGGGGGATATACGCAGTATTTT,CASSVGGYTQYF
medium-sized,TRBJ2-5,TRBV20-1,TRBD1,TGCAGTGCTAGGAGGGACAGTCCCCAAGAGACCCAGTACTTC,CSARRDSPQETQYF
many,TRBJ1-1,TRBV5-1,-,TGCGCCAGCAGCTTGGGACAGGCGAACACTGAAGCTTTCTTT,CASSLGQANTEAFF
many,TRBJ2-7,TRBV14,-,TGTGCCAGCAGCCCTTACAGGCCTCCCCACGAGCAGTACTTC,CASSPYRPPHEQYF
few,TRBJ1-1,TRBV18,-,TGTGCCAGCTCACCTTGGCAGAACACTGAAGCTTTCTTT,CASSPWQNTEAFF
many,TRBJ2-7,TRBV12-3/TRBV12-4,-,TGTGCCAGCAGTTTAAGCAGAGCCTACGAGCAGTACTTC,CASSLSRAYEQYF
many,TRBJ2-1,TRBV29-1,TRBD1,TGCAGCGTTATTGGGGACAGCTACAATGAGCAGTTCTTC,CSVIGDSYNEQFF
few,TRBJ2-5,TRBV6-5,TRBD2,TGTGCCAGCAGTTACCAGGGACTAGCGCAAGAGACCCAGTACTTC,CASSYQGLAQETQYF
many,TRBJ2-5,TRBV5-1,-,TGCGCCAGCGGGGGAACAGGATACCAAGAGACCCAGTACTTC,CASGGTGYQETQYF
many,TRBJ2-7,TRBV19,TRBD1,TGTGCCAGTAGCCCGGACAGGGGCACCTACGAGCAGTACTTC,CASSPDRGTYEQYF
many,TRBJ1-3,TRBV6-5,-,TGTGCCAGCAGTGGGCGGGGGGTTACTGGAAACACCATATATTTT,CASSGRGVTGNTIYF